The clone carrying this T cell receptor beta chain was counted a single time. Antigen specificity is unknown. The data originate from a study of cytomegalovirus exposure and HLA in healthy donors. Overall study: Earlier findings included some 120 million unique TCR beta sequences obtained from roughly 200 million T cells.

The primer mix had 60 Vbeta and 13 Jbeta primers. In the authors' methods: Counted up in a later analysis, unique TCR beta chains came to about 80 million, with around 9.9 million shared. Sequencing was performed with immunoSEQ multiplex PCR; in TCRdb, only in-frame clones are kept and a portion is missing. V, J and clone size are taken as reported in that table, and D and trimming were inferred from the DNA itself. The table records roughly 190,000 clones, 65% to 85% of them present only once. General observations from the study: Cytomegalovirus association was listed for 170 or so TCR beta chains. In a later analysis, at a false discovery rate of 0.05, fewer than 20,000 TCR beta sequences were associated with HLA alleles.

Germline V gene lookup returns CDR1 SNHLY and CDR2 FYNNEI. The CDR3 sequence is 14 residues long. The ends were cut back, 1 base at V and 4 bases at J, with 8 bases in the middle. V usage is TRBV2 and J usage is TRBJ1-3; D is unclear. Sequencing was carried out using PBMCs. The TCR originated in a man between 40 and 49 years old in good health and CMV-seropositive. The CDR3 spells CASSEEGRGNTIYF. CDR3 nucleotides: TGTGCCAGCAGTGAAGAAGGGAGGGGAAACACCATATATTTT. The whole variable domain, remainder taken from reference TRBV2 and TRBJ1-3, is EPEVTQTPSHQVTQMGQEVILRCVPISNHLYFYWYRQILGQKVEFLVSFYNNEISEKSEIFDDQFSVERPDGSNFTLKIRSTKLEDSAMYFCASSEEGRGNTIYFGEGSWLTVV.